The 30 T cell receptor beta chains presented below share a single source sample, sequenced in a study of T cells in Graves' hyperthyroidism and ophthalmopathy. The investigators amplified TCR beta CDR3 regions from RNA transcripts. Using the HTBI primer set, a first-round RT-PCR was run on the TCR CDR3. TCRdb itself ran the multiplex PCR reads through MiXCR, one entry per CDR3 protein. Among approximately 600,000 distinct CDR3 sequences listed, around 21% were seen once. The sequenced sample was blood. The origin of the receptors is a man younger than 45 with Graves' ophthalmopathy.

This clonotype was seen ten or more times. The rearrangement uses TRBV5-1 and TRBJ2-1; 10 bases map to TRBD2. This CDR3 contains 16 residues. V lost 4 bases and J lost 7; bases outside the gene matches: 11. The germline V gene has CDR1 SGHRS and CDR2 YFSETQ. The CDR3 is CASSREAGGNRNEQFF. The CDR3 DNA follows: TGCGCCAGCAGCCGAGAAGCGGGAGGGAACAGGAATGAGCAGTTCTTC.

V and J are TRBV7-3 and TRBJ2-1, with TRBD2 identical over 7 bases. Trimming removed 8 bases from V and 4 bases from J; junction bases left unmatched: 8. Per germline, CDR1 SGHTA and CDR2 FQGTGA. The CDR3 spans 14 residues. The CDR3 DNA sequence: TGTGCCAGCGGGGAGGGCCTGGGTTACAATGAGCAGTTCTTC. This codes for CASGEGLGYNEQFF.

This clonotype has a count of ten or more. This chain uses TRBV28 with TRBJ1-1; D unclear. The germline CDR1 and CDR2 sequences are MDHEN and SYDVKM. Trimming shortened V by 5 bases and J by 4 bases, and 8 bases separated the two germline ends. The CDR3 has 12 residues. CDR3 sequence: CASSLFSTEAFF. The DNA for the CDR3 is TGTGCCAGCAGTCTTTTTAGCACTGAAGCTTTCTTT.

The chain uses TRBV18 and TRBJ1-2, with D unclear. The CDR3 extends over 17 amino acids. CDR1 and CDR2 (germline): KGHSH, LQKENI. V was shortened by 4 bases and J by 2 bases, with 20 bases between the two germline ends. The CDR3 nucleotides are TGTGCCAGCTCACATGGTAGGCCTGGGGAGGCCAACTATGGCTACACCTTC. It encodes CASSHGRPGEANYGYTF.

In its sample, this clonotype was seen many times. V usage is TRBV12-3 or TRBV12-4 and J usage is TRBJ2-2; 14 nucleotides line up with TRBD2. Trimming cost V 5 bases and J 4 bases; bases outside gene matches: 9. The CDR3 is 18 amino acids. Here the CDR3 DNA reads TGTGCCAGCAGTCCCGGGACTAGCGGGAGCCCCCCCACCGGGGAGCTGTTTTTT. Protein: CASSPGTSGSPPTGELFF.

This clonotype was observed at least ten times. This sequence joins TRBV11-2 and TRBJ2-1; no definite D call. V was trimmed by 4 bases and J by 9 bases, leaving 16 bases between them. The germline V gene has CDR1 SGHAT and CDR2 FQNNGV. This CDR3 region has 14 residues. CDR3 sequence (DNA): TGTGCCAGCAGCTCTTTTTCGGCCCCCACTGAGCAGTTCTTC. Its protein is CASSSFSAPTEQFF.

The table lists this clonotype with many counts. The CDR3 bases are TGTGCCAGCAGCCGAACGGGAGCAGATACGCAGTATTTT. Translation: CASSRTGADTQYF. The chain couples TRBV3-1 to TRBJ2-3, with TRBD2 as a possible D gene (6 bases). Germline loops: CDR1 LGHDT, CDR2 YNNKEL (reference sequence). The CDR3 totals 13 residues. Between the trimmed V and J ends, which lost 4 bases and 4 bases, there was a span of 9 bases.

CDR3 nucleotides: TGCGCCAGCAGCTTGAGGGGGCCCGGGCTGGAAGAGCAGTACTTC. It yields the protein CASSLRGPGLEEQYF. The V and J genes are TRBV5-1 and TRBJ2-7, with 7 bases lining up with TRBD1. Germline V gene lookup returns CDR1 SGHRS and CDR2 YFSETQ. This CDR3 has 15 residues. V shed 1 base, J shed 7 bases, and the junction held 11 bases outside the gene matches.

This clonotype turned up a few times. The rearrangement uses TRBV5-6 and TRBJ2-1, with D perhaps matching TRBD2 (5 bases). The CDR3 loop spans 16 amino acids. V lost 1 base and J lost 2, with 13 bases in between. Germline-derived CDR1 and CDR2 are SGHDT and YYEEEE. CDR3 nucleotides: TGTGCCAGCAGCTTGAATCCTAGCCCAACCTACAATGAGCAGTTCTTC. Its translation is CASSLNPSPTYNEQFF.

This clonotype was seen repeatedly, ten times or more. J is TRBJ2-1 and V is TRBV6-1, with D possibly being TRBD2 (5 bases). CDR3 length: 15 residues. V dropped 7 bases and J dropped 0 bases, with 13 bases sitting between them. Germline V gene sequence: CDR1 MNHNS, CDR2 SASEGT. In nucleotides, the CDR3 is TGTGCCAGCACCGCTAGCCTCGGCTCCTACAATGAGCAGTTCTTC. The encoded protein is CASTASLGSYNEQFF.

CDR3 sequence reads: CASSLPGGSPLHF. In DNA, the CDR3 is TGTGCCAGCAGCTTGCCCGGAGGATCACCCCTCCACTTT. This chain joins TRBV7-2 and TRBJ1-6; D not certain. CDR3 length: 13 residues. V dropped 3 bases and J dropped 10 bases, with 10 bases sitting between them. Germline loops: CDR1 SGHTA, CDR2 FQGNSA.

This rearrangement joins TRBV18 to TRBJ2-7; D might be TRBD1 or TRBD2, each matching 6 bases. CDR1 is KGHSH, CDR2 LQKENI, per germline. The CDR3 contains 15 residues. V gave up 6 bases and J gave up 1 base, with 16 bases separating them. The CDR3 loop is CASSVRRGESYEQYF. The CDR3 bases are TGTGCCAGCTCGGTTCGAAGGGGGGAATCCTACGAGCAGTACTTC. The complete variable domain, with remaining parts taken from reference TRBV18 and TRBJ2-7, reads NAGVMQNPRHLVRRRGQEARLRCSPMKGHSHVYWYRQLPEEGLKFMVYLQKENIIDESGMPKERFSAEFPKEGPSILRIQQVVRGDSAAYFCASSVRRGESYEQYFGPGTRLTVT.

The rearrangement links TRBV20-1 to TRBJ2-1; possibly TRBD1 or TRBD2 for D (5 bases each). CDR1 is DFQATT, CDR2 SNEGSKA, per germline (reference sequence). CDR3 length: 14 residues. Trimming took 5 bases from V and 10 from J, leaving 21 bases between them. Here the CDR3 DNA reads TGCAGTGCTGCCCCCGGGGCTAGTCCCTCCGAGCAGTTCTTC. This encodes CSAAPGASPSEQFF.

The CDR3 loop reads CASRPAGVRNEQFF. The CDR3 DNA reads TGTGCCAGCAGACCAGCGGGAGTGCGCAATGAGCAGTTCTTC. This chain joins TRBV28 and TRBJ2-1; 8 bases align to TRBD2. The CDR3 covers 14 residues. The ends lost 6 bases at V and 6 bases at J; junction bases unmatched: 7. Germline V gene lookup returns CDR1 MDHEN and CDR2 SYDVKM.

This clonotype was observed a few times. This chain connects TRBV20-1 to TRBJ1-1, with a tentative D call TRBD1 (6 bases). The CDR3 length is 15 residues. V lost 4 bases and J 5 bases, leaving 20 bases between the germline ends. CDR1 is DFQATT, CDR2 SNEGSKA, per germline (reference sequence). This chain's CDR3 is CSAIATGRGRTEAFF. DNA of the CDR3: TGCAGTGCTATCGCCACGGGCAGGGGTAGGACTGAAGCTTTCTTT.

This clonotype was seen ten or more times. V gene TRBV7-9 combines with J gene TRBJ1-1, with a weak D call TRBD1 (5 bases). Germline V gene sequence: CDR1 SEHNR, CDR2 FQNEAQ (reference sequence). Trimming took 7 bases from V and 3 from J, leaving 12 bases between them. The CDR3 totals 13 residues. The CDR3 DNA follows: TGTGCCAGCACAAACCGGGACTACACTGAAGCTTTCTTT. Protein sequence: CASTNRDYTEAFF.

The gene calls are TRBV28 and TRBJ1-2, with no clear D. Germline V gene lookup returns CDR1 MDHEN and CDR2 SYDVKM. V was cut by 2 bases and J by 8 bases, with 12 bases left in between. The CDR3 is made up of 13 amino acids. The CDR3 region is CASSLDGLIGYTF. The CDR3 bases are TGTGCCAGCAGTTTAGATGGCTTGATCGGCTACACCTTC.

The chain recombines TRBV9 with TRBJ2-3; 8 bases match TRBD2. This CDR3 comprises 15 residues. J was trimmed by 4 bases and V by 2 bases; bases with no gene match: 6. Germline lookup yields CDR1 SGDLS and CDR2 YYNGEE. This CDR3 reads CASSVSGRGSDTQYF. CDR3 sequence (DNA): TGTGCCAGCAGCGTCAGCGGGAGAGGTTCAGATACGCAGTATTTT.

The V call is TRBV3-2, the J call TRBJ1-1; the table calls TRBD1, which could not be checked here. TRBV3-2 is reported as a pseudogene. This CDR3 is 14 amino acids long. This chain's CDR3 is CASSHSGRETEAFF. The CDR3 nucleotides are TGTGCCAGCAGCCACAGCGGCCGGGAGACTGAAGCTTTCTTT.

The rearrangement links TRBV3-1 to TRBJ1-2; D gene uncertain. CDR3 length: 13 residues. V was trimmed by 3 bases and J by 0 bases, leaving 5 bases between them. Germline V gene data show CDR1 as LGHDT and CDR2 as YNNKEL (reference sequence). Here the CDR3 reads CASSQRSNYGYTF. CDR3 DNA: TGTGCCAGCAGCCAGCGTTCTAACTATGGCTACACCTTC. The whole variable domain, filled in from reference TRBV3-1 and TRBJ1-2, reads DTAVSQTPKYLVTQMGNDKSIKCEQNLGHDTMYWYKQDSKKFLKIMFSYNNKELIINETVPNRFSPKSPDKAHLNLHINSLELGDSAVYFCASSQRSNYGYTFGSGTRLTVV.

This clonotype showed up just a few times. V and J are TRBV28 and TRBJ1-5, with a tentative D call TRBD1 (5 bases). Per the germline V gene, CDR1 is MDHEN and CDR2 is SYDVKM. Trimming stripped 2 bases from V and 0 bases from J, with 17 bases between. CDR3 size: 18 residues. The CDR3 DNA sequence: TGTGCCAGCAGTTTACCCCGCCGGGGGGAATATAGCAATCAGCCCCAGCATTTT. This translates into CASSLPRRGEYSNQPQHF. The whole variable domain, remainder taken from reference TRBV28 and TRBJ1-5, is DVKVTQSSRYLVKRTGEKVFLECVQDMDHENMFWYRQDPGLGLRLIYFSYDVKMKEKGDIPEGYSVSREKKERFSLILESASTNQTSMYLCASSLPRRGEYSNQPQHFGDGTRLSIL.

The V and J genes are TRBV7-6 and TRBJ2-1, with 8 positions matching TRBD1. The CDR3 has 14 amino acids. V lost 5 bases to trimming and J lost 2 bases; unmatched junction nucleotides: 2. Germline CDR1 and CDR2: SGHVS and FNYEAQ. CDR3 sequence reads: CASSADRAYNEQFF. In nucleotides, the CDR3 is TGTGCCAGCAGCGCGGACAGGGCCTACAATGAGCAGTTCTTC.

This clonotype occurred a few times. This chain uses TRBV20-1 with TRBJ1-4; D ambiguous. The V and J ends lost 3 bases and 11 bases respectively, with 16 bases between them. This CDR3 contains 13 residues. The germline CDR1 and CDR2 sequences are DFQATT and SNEGSKA (reference sequence). The CDR3 protein is CSASDWGIGKLFF. The CDR3 DNA reads TGCAGTGCTAGCGACTGGGGTATTGGGAAACTGTTTTTT.

This clonotype was detected a few times. V usage is TRBV27 and J usage is TRBJ1-3; 7 bases are shared with TRBD1. Germline V lookup: CDR1 MNHEY, CDR2 SMNVEV (reference sequence). With V trimmed by 5 bases and J by 0 bases, 13 bases remained unmatched. This CDR3 has 18 amino acids. The CDR3 loop reads CASSRQGPRGSSGNTIYF. The CDR3, as DNA: TGTGCCAGCAGTAGACAGGGTCCGCGAGGTTCCTCTGGAAACACCATATATTTT.

The gene calls are TRBV6-1 and TRBJ2-7, with 7 bases fitting TRBD2. Germline CDR1 and CDR2: MNHNS and SASEGT. The CDR3 is made up of 14 amino acids. Germline trimming cut 5 bases from V and 6 bases from J; bases unmatched to any gene: 10. CDR3 protein: CASSPPGRESEQYF. For the CDR3, the DNA is TGTGCCAGCAGTCCGCCGGGGCGGGAGTCCGAGCAGTACTTC.

The rearrangement links TRBV4-2 to TRBJ2-1, with a weak D call TRBD2 (6 bases). Germline V gene sequence: CDR1 LGHNA, CDR2 YNFKEQ. The CDR3 runs 16 residues. The V end lost 4 bases, the J end lost 3 bases, and 16 bases lay between the germline ends. The chain's CDR3 is CASSRIAVRVYNEQFF. The DNA of the CDR3 is TGTGCCAGCAGCCGTATAGCGGTCCGGGTCTACAATGAGCAGTTCTTC.

This clonotype was seen at least ten times. The chain is built from TRBV11-2 and TRBJ2-7; the match to TRBD2 covers 10 bases. This CDR3 has 16 amino acids. Germline CDR1 and CDR2: SGHAT and FQNNGV. J lost 0 bases, V lost 4 bases, and 6 bases had no gene match. Here the CDR3 reads CASSSRLAGPSYEQYF. DNA for the CDR3: TGTGCCAGCAGCTCCCGACTAGCGGGTCCCTCCTACGAGCAGTACTTC.

In this sample, this clonotype turned up a few times. The chain has TRBV27 and TRBJ2-7, with a tentative D call TRBD2 (6 bases). CDR3 size: 15 residues. Germline assignment: CDR1 MNHEY and CDR2 SMNVEV (reference sequence). V dropped 6 bases and J dropped 5 bases, with 20 bases sitting between them. The CDR3 nucleotides are TGTGCCAGCAGGGGGGTAGAGGCGGGACGTAACGAGCAGTACTTC. This sequence encodes CASRGVEAGRNEQYF.

This clonotype was found a few times. The V and J genes are TRBV2 and TRBJ2-5; D may match TRBD1 or TRBD2 (5 bases each). V dropped 7 bases and J dropped 2 bases, with 17 bases sitting between them. The CDR3 has 15 amino acids. The germline V gene encodes CDR1 SNHLY and CDR2 FYNNEI. The CDR3 is CASMGTYWGQETQYF. CDR3 in DNA: TGTGCCAGCATGGGGACCTACTGGGGTCAAGAGACCCAGTACTTC. Drawing the rest from reference TRBV2 and TRBJ2-5, the complete variable domain is EPEVTQTPSHQVTQMGQEVILRCVPISNHLYFYWYRQILGQKVEFLVSFYNNEISEKSEIFDDQFSVERPDGSNFTLKIRSTKLEDSAMYFCASMGTYWGQETQYFGPGTRLLVL.

Concerning this clonotype: Just one base apart from a much larger clone, this may be a read error. The chain is built from TRBV11-2 and TRBJ2-3; D is tentatively TRBD1 or TRBD2 (5 bases each). Germline V gives CDR1 SGHAT, CDR2 FQNNGV. The CDR3 is made up of 14 amino acids. The CDR3 region has the DNA TGTGCCAGCAGCCCGGGACCGAACACAGATATGCAGTATTTT. This codes for CASSPGPNTDMQYF.